This T cell receptor (beta chain) came from a study of Ad26.COV2.S vaccination and SARS-CoV-2 variants. Clones were read by immunoSEQ multiplex PCR, and TCRdb kept only the in-frame ones, dropping some. The sample gives about 460,000 clones, nearly 90% of which show up once; roughly 1.7% is in the top ten. In germline, CDR1 is SQVTM, CDR2 ANQGSEA. V dropped 3 bases and J dropped 2 bases, with 10 bases sitting between them. This CDR3 has 13 amino acids. Treatment in this sample: 19 received Ad26.COV2.S at low or high dose, single or two shots; about 5 received placebo; per-sample allocation not given. Sampling happened 63 days after the first vaccine or placebo injection. This clone was seen only once.

The chain links TRBV29-1 to TRBJ1-2; no reliable D call. The material was peripheral blood, obtained in a trial of Ad26.COV2.S vaccine versus placebo. The receptor comes from a person aged 18-60 years who received the Ad26.COV2.S COVID-19 vaccine or a placebo. The CDR3 is CSVDRRENYGYTF. The CDR3 DNA reads TGCAGCGTTGATAGACGGGAAAACTATGGCTACACCTTC. The variable domain in full, completed from reference TRBV29-1 and TRBJ1-2, reads SAVISQKPSRDICQRGTSLTIQCQVDSQVTMMFWYRQQPGQSLTLIATANQGSEATYESGFVIDKFPISRPNLTFSTLTVSNMSPEDSSIYLCSVDRRENYGYTFGSGTRLTVV.